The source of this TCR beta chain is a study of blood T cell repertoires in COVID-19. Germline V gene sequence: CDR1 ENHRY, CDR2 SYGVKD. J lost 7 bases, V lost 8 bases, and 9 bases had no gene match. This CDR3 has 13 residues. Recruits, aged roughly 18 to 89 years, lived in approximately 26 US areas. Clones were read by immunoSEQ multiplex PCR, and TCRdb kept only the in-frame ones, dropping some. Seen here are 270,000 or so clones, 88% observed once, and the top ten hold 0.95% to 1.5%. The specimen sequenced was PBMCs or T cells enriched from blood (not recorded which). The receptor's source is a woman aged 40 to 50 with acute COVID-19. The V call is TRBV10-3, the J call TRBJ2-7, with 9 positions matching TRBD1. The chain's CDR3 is CAILLGQGHEQYF. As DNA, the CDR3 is TGTGCCATCCTTCTGGGACAGGGTCATGAGCAGTACTTC.